This T cell receptor (beta chain) was identified during a study of preoperative IRX-2 immunotherapy in early breast cancer (dated by TCRdb to between 2019 and 2020). About this clone: It lacks a known antigen. Per-nucleotide qualities are absent, and no much larger clonotype sits a single base away.

The library was produced with the immunoSEQ multiplex PCR assay. Drawn from immuneACCESS, this table holds only the in-frame rearrangements with V and J called that TCRdb kept. Clones are partly lost; checked studies trace under half to an unresolved V gene and leave the rest unexplained. The table for this sample lists about 19,000 clones; approximately 86% of them were counted only once. In total, the top ten clones hold roughly 1.2% of the sample. Taken with the paper, the label for treatment or condition translates to: preoperative locoregional IRX-2 cytokine immunotherapy. The samples were obtained from a phase Ib study that tested preoperative, locoregional IRX-2 cytokine immunotherapy designed to prime immune responses. Patients with early-stage breast cancer who were given IRX-2 before surgery served as donors. The TCR sequence derives from a human donor with breast cancer. The sequenced sample was lymph node tissue, obtained after IRX-2 immunotherapy.

Here the CDR3 is given as CASSYSTGGGYGYTF. The DNA sequence reads TGTGCCAGCAGTTACTCAACAGGGGGCGGGTATGGCTACACCTTC. The chain uses TRBV6-8 and TRBJ1-2; 9 central bases correspond to TRBD1. Here V drops 0 bases and J drops 5 bases, and the junction holds 4 bases not matched to any gene. The CDR3 has 15 amino acids, counting the end cysteine and phenylalanine. Only the CDR3 portion is preserved as DNA: 45 bases, with reading frame beginning at the first base. CDR1 and CDR2 are read off the germline V gene as MNHGY and SAAAGT.